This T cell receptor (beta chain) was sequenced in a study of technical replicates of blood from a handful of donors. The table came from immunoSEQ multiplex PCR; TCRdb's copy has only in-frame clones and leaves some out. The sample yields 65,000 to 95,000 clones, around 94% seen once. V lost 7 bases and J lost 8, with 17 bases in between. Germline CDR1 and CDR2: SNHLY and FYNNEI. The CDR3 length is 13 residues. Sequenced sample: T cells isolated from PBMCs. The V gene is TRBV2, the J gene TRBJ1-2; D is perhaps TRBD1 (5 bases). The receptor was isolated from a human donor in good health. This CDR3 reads CASTGGRGNGYTF. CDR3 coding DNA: TGTGCCAGCACCGGGGGTAGAGGGAACGGCTACACCTTC.